Presented here are 27 T cell receptor beta chains from one specimen sequenced in a study of vaccination effects on CD4 cells after COVID-19. Sequencing used immunoSEQ multiplex PCR; TCRdb keeps in-frame clones, though not all of them. The table shows 77,000 or so clones, with 60% to 85% occurring only once. The ViraFEST assay expanded antigen-specific CD4+ T cells with viral peptide pools before sequencing. Subsequent to roughly 9 days of culture, CD4+ T cells were isolated. Vaccine recipients had no previous SARS-CoV-2 infection; their nucleocapsid antibodies were negative. Which antigens these TCRs recognize remains unknown. The material was CD4+ T cells from PBMCs cultured with SARS-CoV-2 spike peptides, obtained before COVID-19 vaccination. These receptor sequences come from a human donor who received a COVID-19 vaccine.

The chain links TRBV5-8 to TRBJ2-2; 15 positions agree with TRBD2. Germline CDR1 and CDR2: SGHTS and YDEGEE. This CDR3 comprises 20 residues. The V segment lost 4 bases and the J segment 4 bases; nucleotides outside the gene matches: 14. The CDR3 nucleotides read TGTGCCAGCAGCGACGGACTAGCGGGGGGGTCGGTGTGGGGCACCGGGGAGCTGTTTTTT. Translating it yields CASSDGLAGGSVWGTGELFF.

V and J are TRBV10-1 and TRBJ2-2; a weak D match, TRBD2 (6 bases). Between the trimmed V and J ends, which lost 6 bases and 0 bases, there was a span of 8 bases. CDR1 and CDR2 (germline): WNHNN, SYGVQD (reference sequence). CDR3 length: 14 amino acids. Here the CDR3 reads CASRSGANTGELFF. The CDR3 DNA follows: TGCGCCAGCAGGTCGGGGGCGAACACCGGGGAGCTGTTTTTT.

The J gene is TRBJ2-2, the V gene TRBV7-9; 10 nucleotides match TRBD1. The CDR3 sequence is 15 residues long. Germline values: CDR1 SEHNR, CDR2 FQNEAQ (reference sequence). Trimming took 5 bases from V and 6 from J; bases not matched to a gene: 6. The CDR3 nucleotides are TGTGCCAGCAGCCTTGGACAGGGGGGGGCCGGGGAGCTGTTTTTT. Protein sequence: CASSLGQGGAGELFF.

This sequence joins TRBV19 and TRBJ2-2; D might be TRBD1 or TRBD2, each matching 5 bases. This CDR3 is 15 amino acids long. The germline V gene has CDR1 LNHDA and CDR2 SQIVND (reference sequence). The V and J ends lost 5 bases and 1 base respectively, with 11 bases between them. CDR3 coding DNA: TGTGCCAGTAGTTCGAGGGGCTTGAACACCGGGGAGCTGTTTTTT. This translates into CASSSRGLNTGELFF.

This clone was observed a handful of times. The J gene is TRBJ2-1, the V gene TRBV1; the DNA was not compared with TRBD1, the D call given in the table. TRBV1 is a recognized pseudogene. CDR3 length: 15 residues. The CDR3 DNA reads TGCACCAGCAGCCAAGCGATACAGGGGGCAAATGAGCAGTTCTTC. Its translation is CTSSQAIQGANEQFF.

The chain joins TRBV18 to TRBJ2-7; 11 bases are a match to TRBD2. In germline, CDR1 is KGHSH, CDR2 LQKENI. V was clipped by 6 bases and J by 4 bases; unmatched bases: 11. The CDR3 has 16 residues. The DNA of the CDR3 is TGTGCCAGCTCCCGTACCGGGACTAGCGGTGGATACGAGCAGTACGTC. As protein: CASSRTGTSGGYEQYV.

V and J are TRBV7-3 and TRBJ2-2; 9 nucleotides line up with TRBD1. CDR3 length equals 16 residues. In germline, CDR1 is SGHTA, CDR2 FQGTGA. After removal of 5 bases from V and 0 bases from J, the junction contained 4 bases not matched to a gene. This chain's CDR3 is CASSPQGASNTGELFF. The CDR3 DNA reads TGTGCCAGCAGCCCACAGGGGGCATCGAACACCGGGGAGCTGTTTTTT.

This rearrangement joins TRBV6-5 to TRBJ2-2; 9 bases line up with TRBD1. Germline assignment: CDR1 MNHEY and CDR2 SVGAGI. This CDR3 is built from 15 residues. Trimming cost V 2 bases and J 6 bases; bases outside gene matches: 4. CDR3 DNA sequence: TGTGCCAGCAGTTACCAACAGGGGGCTTCCGGGGAGCTGTTTTTT. Protein: CASSYQQGASGELFF.

This clone occurred once. The V and J genes are TRBV19 and TRBJ2-1; 11 bases line up with TRBD2. Germline V gene data show CDR1 as LNHDA and CDR2 as SQIVND (reference sequence). Trimming removed 6 bases from V and 6 bases from J; junction bases left unmatched: 7. The CDR3 loop spans 15 amino acids. CDR3 coding DNA: TGTGCCAGTAGCAGAGGGACTAGCGGTGTCAATGAGCAGTTCTTC. Translating gives CASSRGTSGVNEQFF.

The chain couples TRBV9 to TRBJ2-1, with 7 nucleotides matching TRBD1. The CDR3 contains 15 residues. Germline CDR1 reads SGDLS; CDR2 reads YYNGEE. The V segment lost 3 bases and the J segment 1 base; nucleotides outside the gene matches: 4. The CDR3 nucleotides are TGTGCCAGCAGCGACAAACAGGGGTCCTACAATGAGCAGTTCTTC. Its protein product is CASSDKQGSYNEQFF.

The V gene is TRBV5-1, the J gene TRBJ2-5; TRBD2 aligns across 13 bases. CDR1 is SGHRS, CDR2 YFSETQ, per germline. The V segment lost 2 bases and the J segment 4 bases; nucleotides outside the gene matches: 5. The CDR3 has 16 residues. CDR3 residues: CASSFTSGGAGETQYF. The DNA for the CDR3 is TGCGCCAGCAGCTTCACTAGCGGGGGGGCCGGAGAGACCCAGTACTTC.

This clone has only one observation. This chain connects TRBV27 to TRBJ2-6, with D possibly matching TRBD1 (6 bases). Germline-derived CDR1 and CDR2 are MNHEY and SMNVEV (reference sequence). The CDR3 totals 20 residues. V lost 5 bases and J 0 bases, leaving 23 bases between the germline ends. CDR3 bases: TGTGCCAGCAGTCCCCAAAACCCCGGACAGCTTTACTCTGGGGCCAACGTCCTGACTTTC. Translated: CASSPQNPGQLYSGANVLTF. The full variable domain, in which reference TRBV27 and TRBJ2-6 provide the parts outside the CDR3, is EAQVTQNPRYLITVTGKKLTVTCSQNMNHEYMSWYRQDPGLGLRQIYYSMNVEVTDKGDVPEGYKVSRKEKRNFPLILESPSPNQTSLYFCASSPQNPGQLYSGANVLTFGAGSRLTVL.

The chain joins TRBV28 to TRBJ2-4; 7 bases map to TRBD2. Germline-derived CDR1 and CDR2 are MDHEN and SYDVKM. Trimming at V came to 7 bases and at J to 7 bases, leaving 7 bases not matched to a gene. The CDR3 sequence is 13 residues long. The CDR3 is CASIPGGRNIQYF. CDR3 DNA sequence: TGTGCCAGCATCCCGGGGGGTAGGAACATTCAGTACTTC.

This clone has just one count. The chain joins TRBV10-3 to TRBJ2-2, with unresolved D. There are 15 residues in the CDR3. V shed 5 bases and J shed 4 bases, with 14 bases lying between them. The germline CDR1 and CDR2 sequences are ENHRY and SYGVKD. The CDR3 DNA reads TGTGCCATCAGTCCTAGAGGTTCGGGCACCGGGGAGCTGTTTTTT. Its translation: CAISPRGSGTGELFF.

The rearrangement links TRBV5-1 to TRBJ1-1; no reliable D call. Germline lookup yields CDR1 SGHRS and CDR2 YFSETQ. Trimming shortened V by 4 bases and J by 6 bases, and 19 bases separated the two germline ends. CDR3 length: 15 amino acids. The CDR3 coding sequence is TGCGCCAGCAGCGGCGGGTTGAATGAACACTCTGAAGCTTTCTTT. Translating it yields CASSGGLNEHSEAFF.

J is TRBJ1-6 and V is TRBV21-1; the table assigns TRBD1, which was not confirmed against the DNA. TRBV21-1 is tagged as a pseudogene. The CDR3 runs to 14 residues. CDR3 bases: TGTGCCAGCAGCAAAGAGGGACATACTTCACCCCTCCACTTT. It codes for CASSKEGHTSPLHF.

V is TRBV5-1 and J is TRBJ1-2; 9 bases map to TRBD1. Germline V CDR1 and CDR2: SGHRS, YFSETQ. Losses at the gene ends were 5 bases for V and 4 bases for J; bases not matched to a gene: 6. There are 14 residues in the CDR3. This CDR3 is CASRASTGGYGYTF. The CDR3 bases are TGCGCCAGCAGAGCCTCGACAGGGGGCTATGGCTACACCTTC.

The V call is TRBV21-1, the J call TRBJ2-5; the DNA was not compared with TRBD1, the D call given in the table. TRBV21-1 is a pseudogene segment. The CDR3 loop spans 18 amino acids. The CDR3 loop is CASSISIQGAFGRETQYF. CDR3 nucleotide sequence: TGTGCCAGCAGCATTAGCATACAGGGGGCCTTCGGACGAGAGACCCAGTACTTC.

The J gene is TRBJ2-2, the V gene TRBV3-1 (or the pseudogene TRBV3-2); D is undetermined. Germline assignment: CDR1 LGHDT and CDR2 YNNKEL (reference sequence). Trimming removed 4 bases from V and 7 bases from J, with 13 bases in between. CDR3 size: 14 residues. The CDR3 DNA is TGTGCCAGCAGCCCCAGGACGCTAGGCGGGGAGCTGTTTTTT. It is translated as CASSPRTLGGELFF.

The chain uses TRBV6-2 or TRBV6-3 and TRBJ2-7, with D tentatively TRBD2 (6 bases). The CDR3 extends over 15 amino acids. The germline V gene encodes CDR1 MNHEY and CDR2 SVGEGT. The V end was cut by 6 bases, the J end by 2 bases, with 17 bases between. The CDR3 region has the DNA TGTGCCAGCAGCCGACCTACCGGGAGCCCCTACGAGCAGTACGTC. This sequence encodes CASSRPTGSPYEQYV.

This clone was seen a few times. J is TRBJ2-2 and V is TRBV7-9; 12 positions agree with TRBD1. The germline gives CDR1 SEHNR, CDR2 FQNEAQ (reference sequence). V lost 5 bases, J lost 5 bases, and 3 bases stayed unmatched. The CDR3 is made up of 15 amino acids. CDR3 sequence reads: CASSGDRGPTGELFF. Here the CDR3 DNA reads TGTGCCAGCAGCGGGGACAGGGGGCCGACCGGGGAGCTGTTTTTT.

The rearrangement joins TRBV6-6 to TRBJ2-7; the D gene is possibly TRBD2 (6 bases). The CDR3 is made up of 14 amino acids. The V and J ends lost 6 bases and 6 bases respectively, with 18 bases between them. The germline CDR1 and CDR2 sequences are MNHNY and SVGAGI (reference sequence). The CDR3 sequence: CASSGGGINSEQYV. The CDR3 DNA is TGTGCCAGCAGCGGTGGGGGGATCAACTCCGAGCAGTACGTC.

This clone showed up just a few times. CDR3: CASSSASSPLHF. CDR3 nucleotide sequence: TGTGCCAGCAGTTCTGCAAGTTCACCCCTCCACTTT. This chain uses TRBV6-6 with TRBJ1-6; no reliable D call. The CDR3 totals 12 residues. Per the germline V gene, CDR1 is MNHNY and CDR2 is SVGAGI (reference sequence). The V and J ends lost 4 bases and 9 bases respectively, with 7 bases between them.

This chain uses TRBV15 with TRBJ1-2; 7 bases fit TRBD1. The V segment lost 5 bases and the J segment 7 bases; nucleotides outside the gene matches: 13. Germline CDR1 reads LNHNV; CDR2 reads YYDKDF (reference sequence). This CDR3 contains 15 residues. The CDR3 DNA follows: TGTGCCACCAGCCTCGGGGGCGACAGGGTGGGTGGCTACACCTTC. Translated, it gives CATSLGGDRVGGYTF.

This sequence joins TRBV2 and TRBJ2-5, with 9 bases identical to TRBD2. With 8 bases clipped from V and 5 bases from J, the junction kept 9 bases outside the gene matches. The CDR3 contains 14 residues. In germline, CDR1 is SNHLY, CDR2 FYNNEI. The CDR3, as DNA: TGTGCCAGCGTTAGGGGACTAGCTGGTGAGACCCAGTACTTC. Protein product: CASVRGLAGETQYF.

The rearrangement uses TRBV29-1 and TRBJ2-3, with TRBD2 matching 7 bases. Germline loops: CDR1 SQVTM, CDR2 ANQGSEA. CDR3 length equals 15 residues. J lost 0 bases, V lost 7 bases, and 10 bases had no gene match. This chain's CDR3 is CSGAFAGDSTDTQYF. Written as DNA, the CDR3 is TGCAGCGGGGCATTCGCGGGGGACAGCACAGATACGCAGTATTTT.

In its sample, this clone was seen once. V usage is TRBV24-1 and J usage is TRBJ2-5, with 10 bases identical to TRBD2. CDR1 KGHDR and CDR2 SFDVKD come from the germline V gene. This CDR3 region has 16 residues. J was trimmed by 5 bases and V by 5 bases; bases with no gene match: 10. This CDR3 is CATSVGSGGAVETQYF. The CDR3 DNA reads TGTGCCACCAGTGTCGGAAGCGGGGGGGCCGTGGAGACCCAGTACTTC.